Listed below are T cell receptor beta chains from one sample, sequenced in a study of cytomegalovirus exposure and HLA in healthy donors. Assay: immunoSEQ multiplex PCR; the TCRdb copy retains only in-frame clones and omits some. The repertoire shows around 100,000 clones; the top ten hold 3.7%. What was sequenced was PBMCs. The receptors shown here come from a man aged 25-40 years in good health and CMV-seronegative. Both conserved end residues are trimmed from each CDR3.

CDR3aa	j_gene	v_gene
ASSLVGGLADTQY	TRBJ2-3	TRBV5-5
ASSLALGDNSPLH	TRBJ1-6	TRBV7-2
ASSPQGASYNEQF	TRBJ2-1	TRBV5-1
ASRSPGTGQYEQY	TRBJ2-7	TRBV11-2
AISEGAGRTQY	TRBJ2-5	TRBV10-3
ASSPDRGVNQPQH	TRBJ1-5	TRBV18
ASSVSEQF	TRBJ2-1	TRBV6-1
AIGTGNQPQH	TRBJ1-5	TRBV6-5
ASSPTSAIYEQY	TRBJ2-7	TRBV18
ASSLYRTGSTDTQY	TRBJ2-3	TRBV7-2
ASSFGGASTDTQY	TRBJ2-3	TRBV5-4
ASSLGLPRRTEAF	TRBJ1-1	TRBV11-2
ASSPRGQGAGQPQH	TRBJ1-5	TRBV18
ASSIQDNSNQPQH	TRBJ1-5	TRBV4-2
ASSLFGETYYNEQF	TRBJ2-1	TRBV5-6
ASSFPSGGFSYEQY	TRBJ2-7	TRBV28
AISEELTLMDYGYT	TRBJ1-2	TRBV10-3
ASLESTLREQY	NA	TRBV28
ASSLGRGGLPLH	TRBJ1-6	TRBV7-2
ASRGGGYEQY	TRBJ2-7	TRBV2
ASSKQGWENTEAF	TRBJ1-1	TRBV19
ASSLGQSNTGELF	TRBJ2-2	TRBV5-1
ASSAGESYEQY	TRBJ2-7	TRBV5-6
ASSLGYRANTGELF	TRBJ2-2	TRBV7-8
ASSLRRGSGRGDYGYT	TRBJ1-2	TRBV5-4
ASSLERGTYEQY	TRBJ2-7	TRBV13
ASSPNVGTGETQY	TRBJ2-5	TRBV5-6
ASKAGTGHYNEQF	TRBJ2-1	TRBV19
ASQLRQGLTEAF	TRBJ1-1	TRBV2
ASSLSPGFPLTSPLH	TRBJ1-6	TRBV7-9
ASSGASGGKTYNEQF	TRBJ2-1	TRBV18
AWSVEWGYT	TRBJ1-2	TRBV30
ASSLGLLYEQY	TRBJ2-7	TRBV11-2
ASSRWAGGSGAQY	TRBJ2-5	TRBV5-6
ASSLAGGLPTGELF	TRBJ2-2	TRBV2
ASSPGTGGPDTQY	TRBJ2-3	TRBV5-1
ASSPLIPGQGPSYEQY	TRBJ2-7	TRBV18
ARVHPGGNSTDTQY	TRBJ2-3	TRBV5-6
AWSVPWAVETQY	TRBJ2-5	TRBV30
ASSRRLAGDLYEQY	TRBJ2-7	TRBV5-6
ASSPPMRGANTGELF	TRBJ2-2	TRBV18
ASQGQQLNEKLF	TRBJ1-4	TRBV30
ASSLAASGGLMTQY	TRBJ2-5	TRBV11-2
ASSTSPSGVEEQF	TRBJ2-1	TRBV7-6
ASSPQGAGTDTQY	TRBJ2-3	TRBV12-5
ASSLRRGGGYEQY	TRBJ2-7	TRBV27
ASSLQRGSTEAF	TRBJ1-1	TRBV19
ASSLKGTTFTDTQY	TRBJ2-3	TRBV7-3
ATSTRTGRNSPLH	TRBJ1-6	TRBV15
ASSQADRDINEQF	TRBJ2-1	TRBV4-3
ASSVRSGIYNEQF	TRBJ2-1	TRBV9
ASSAQVEGSYT	TRBJ1-2	TRBV9
ASSYSGTSGYEQY	TRBJ2-7	TRBV7-2